This TCR beta chain was captured by sequencing in a study of cytomegalovirus exposure and HLA in healthy donors. 60 Vbeta and 13 Jbeta primers were used in PCR. The repertoire was sequenced with immunoSEQ multiplex PCR; TCRdb's copy has only in-frame clones and lacks some. The table has 200,000 or so clones, approximately 80% seen once. There are 16 residues in the CDR3. Looked up from germline, CDR1 is LNHDA and CDR2 is SQIVND (reference sequence). V was trimmed by 7 bases and J by 2 bases, leaving 15 bases between them. This chain links TRBV19 with TRBJ1-6; weak D call: TRBD1 (6 bases). The sequence was collected from a boy between 2 and 10 years old in good health and CMV-seronegative. Sequencing was performed on PBMCs. The CDR3 DNA reads TGTGCCAGTACCCTAGGGGGGGGCACCTATAATTCACCCCTCCACTTT. Amino acid sequence: CASTLGGGTYNSPLHF.